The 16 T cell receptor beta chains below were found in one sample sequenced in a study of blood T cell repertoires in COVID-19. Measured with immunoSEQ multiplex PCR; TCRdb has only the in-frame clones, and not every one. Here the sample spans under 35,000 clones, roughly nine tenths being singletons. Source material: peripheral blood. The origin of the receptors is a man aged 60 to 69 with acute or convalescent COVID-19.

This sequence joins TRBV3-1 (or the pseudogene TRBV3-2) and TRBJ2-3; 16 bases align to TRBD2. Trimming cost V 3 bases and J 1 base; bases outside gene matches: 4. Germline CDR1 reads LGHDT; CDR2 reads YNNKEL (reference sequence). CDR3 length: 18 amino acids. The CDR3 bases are TGTGCCAGCAGCCACCCGGGACTAGCGGGGGGGCGCACAGATACGCAGTATTTT. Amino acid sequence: CASSHPGLAGGRTDTQYF.

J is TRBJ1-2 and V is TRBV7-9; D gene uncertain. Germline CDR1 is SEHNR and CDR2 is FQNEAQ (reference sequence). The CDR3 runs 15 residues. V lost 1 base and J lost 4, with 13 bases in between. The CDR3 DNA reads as TGTGCCAGCAGCTTAGTTGTGGCGGCGGTCTATGGCTACACCTTC. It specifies CASSLVVAAVYGYTF.

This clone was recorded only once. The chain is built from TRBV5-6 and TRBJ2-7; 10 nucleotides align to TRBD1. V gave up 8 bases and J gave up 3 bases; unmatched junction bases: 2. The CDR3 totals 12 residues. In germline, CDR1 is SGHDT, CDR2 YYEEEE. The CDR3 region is CASGQGGYEQYF. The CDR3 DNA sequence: TGTGCCAGTGGACAGGGGGGCTACGAGCAGTACTTC. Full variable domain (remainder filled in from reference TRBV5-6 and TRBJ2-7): DAGVTQSPTHLIKTRGQQVTLRCSPKSGHDTVSWYQQALGQGPQFIFQYYEEEERQRGNFPDRFSGHQFPNYSSELNVNALLLGDSALYLCASGQGGYEQYFGPGTRLTVT.

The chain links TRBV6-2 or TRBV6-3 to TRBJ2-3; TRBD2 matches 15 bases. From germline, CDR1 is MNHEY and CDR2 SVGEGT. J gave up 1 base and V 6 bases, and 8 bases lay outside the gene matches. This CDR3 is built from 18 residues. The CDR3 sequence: CASSTPGLAGGRTDTQYF. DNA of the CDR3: TGTGCCAGCAGCACCCCAGGACTAGCGGGGGGGCGCACAGATACGCAGTATTTT.

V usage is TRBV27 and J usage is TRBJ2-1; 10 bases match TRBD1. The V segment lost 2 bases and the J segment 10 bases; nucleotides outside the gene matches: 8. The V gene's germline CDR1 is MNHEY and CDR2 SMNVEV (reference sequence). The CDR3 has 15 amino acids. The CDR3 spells CASSLTGQGGWEQFF. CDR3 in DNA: TGTGCCAGCAGTTTAACCGGACAGGGGGGTTGGGAGCAGTTCTTC.

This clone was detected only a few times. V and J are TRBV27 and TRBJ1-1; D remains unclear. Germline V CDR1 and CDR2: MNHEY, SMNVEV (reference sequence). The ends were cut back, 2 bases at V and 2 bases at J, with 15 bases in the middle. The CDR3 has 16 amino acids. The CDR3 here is CASSLAASYQNTEAFF. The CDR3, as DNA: TGTGCCAGCAGTTTAGCGGCGAGCTATCAAAACACTGAAGCTTTCTTT.

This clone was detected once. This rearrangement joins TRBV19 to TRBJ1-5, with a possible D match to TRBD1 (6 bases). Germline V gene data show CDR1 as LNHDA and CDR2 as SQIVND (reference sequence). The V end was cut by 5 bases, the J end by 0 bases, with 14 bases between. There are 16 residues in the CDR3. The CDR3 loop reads CASSPETGFSNQPQHF. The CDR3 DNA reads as TGTGCCAGTAGTCCCGAGACAGGTTTTAGCAATCAGCCCCAGCATTTT.

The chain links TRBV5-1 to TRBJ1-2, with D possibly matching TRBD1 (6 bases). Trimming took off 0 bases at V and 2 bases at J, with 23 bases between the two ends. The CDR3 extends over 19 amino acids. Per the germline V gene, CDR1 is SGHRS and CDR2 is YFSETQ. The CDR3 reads CASSLEYLWEGDPNYGYTF. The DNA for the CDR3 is TGCGCCAGCAGCTTGGAATATCTTTGGGAGGGGGATCCAAACTATGGCTACACCTTC.

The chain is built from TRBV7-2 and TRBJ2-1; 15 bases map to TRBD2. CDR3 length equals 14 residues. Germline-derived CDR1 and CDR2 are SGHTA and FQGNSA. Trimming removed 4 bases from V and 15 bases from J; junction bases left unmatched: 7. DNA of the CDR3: TGTGCCAGCAGCTCTGGACTAGCGGGGGGGACTGGGTTCTTC. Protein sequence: CASSSGLAGGTGFF.

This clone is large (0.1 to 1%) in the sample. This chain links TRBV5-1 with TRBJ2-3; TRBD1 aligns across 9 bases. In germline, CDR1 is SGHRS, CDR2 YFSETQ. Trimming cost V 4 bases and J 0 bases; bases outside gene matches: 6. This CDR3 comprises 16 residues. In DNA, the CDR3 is TGCGCCAGCAGCCTAGGGACAGGGAGTAGCACAGATACGCAGTATTTT. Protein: CASSLGTGSSTDTQYF.

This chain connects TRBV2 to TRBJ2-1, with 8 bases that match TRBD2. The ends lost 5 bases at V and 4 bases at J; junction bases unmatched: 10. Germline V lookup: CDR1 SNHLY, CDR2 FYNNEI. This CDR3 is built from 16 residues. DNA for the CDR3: TGTGCCAGCAGTTATCAGACTAGCGCTCCATACAATGAGCAGTTCTTC. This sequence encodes CASSYQTSAPYNEQFF.

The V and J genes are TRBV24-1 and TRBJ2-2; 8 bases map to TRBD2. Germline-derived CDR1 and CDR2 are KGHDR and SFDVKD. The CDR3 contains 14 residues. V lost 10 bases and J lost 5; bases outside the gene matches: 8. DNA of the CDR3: TGTGCCACGGCGCGGGGGGCGGGGACCGGGGAGCTGTTTTTT. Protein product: CATARGAGTGELFF.

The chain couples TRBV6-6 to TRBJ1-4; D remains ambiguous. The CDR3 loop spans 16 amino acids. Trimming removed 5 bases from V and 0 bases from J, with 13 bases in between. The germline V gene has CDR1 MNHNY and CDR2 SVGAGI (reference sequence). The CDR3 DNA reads TGTGCCAGCAGTCCCAACTCAGGATCAACTAATGAAAAACTGTTTTTT. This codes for CASSPNSGSTNEKLFF.

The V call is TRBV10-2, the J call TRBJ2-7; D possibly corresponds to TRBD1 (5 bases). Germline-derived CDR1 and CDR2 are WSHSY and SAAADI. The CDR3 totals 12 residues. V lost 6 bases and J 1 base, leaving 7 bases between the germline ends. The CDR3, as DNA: TGCGCCAGCAGGCGACAGTCCTACGAGCAGTACTTC. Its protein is CASRRQSYEQYF.

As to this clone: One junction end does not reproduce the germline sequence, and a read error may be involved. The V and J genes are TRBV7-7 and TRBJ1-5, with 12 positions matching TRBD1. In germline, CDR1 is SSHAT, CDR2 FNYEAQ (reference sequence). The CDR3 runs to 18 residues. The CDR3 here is CASSSTSNRDRGLQPQHF. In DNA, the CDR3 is TGTGCTAGCAGCTCCACCTCGAACCGGGACAGGGGGCTTCAGCCCCAGCATTTT.

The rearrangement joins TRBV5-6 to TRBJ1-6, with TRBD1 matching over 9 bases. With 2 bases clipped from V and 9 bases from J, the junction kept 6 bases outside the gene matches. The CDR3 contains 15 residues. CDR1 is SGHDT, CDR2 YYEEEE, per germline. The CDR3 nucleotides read TGTGCCAGCAGCTTTTTTGGACAGGGGAGTTCACCCCTCCACTTT. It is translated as CASSFFGQGSSPLHF. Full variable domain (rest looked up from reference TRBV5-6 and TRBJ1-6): DAGVTQSPTHLIKTRGQQVTLRCSPKSGHDTVSWYQQALGQGPQFIFQYYEEEERQRGNFPDRFSGHQFPNYSSELNVNALLLGDSALYLCASSFFGQGSSPLHFGNGTRLTVT.